This T cell receptor (beta chain) was found in a study of beta chain features in type 1 diabetes. This clone was seen more than once but under ten times. Antigen specificity is unknown. Of the isolated RNA, all was reverse transcribed, and so the sequenced material was expressed TCRB transcripts. The method was immunoSEQ multiplex PCR; TCRdb's version includes in-frame clones alone and lacks a portion of them. The repertoire includes a few hundred thousand clones, around 25% of them detected once, and about 0.012% sits in the top ten. General study findings and limits: When Type 1 diabetes patients were examined, their TCRB CDR3s proved moderately but significantly shorter in all four CD4+ subsets.

This CDR3 contains 14 residues. V shed 4 bases, J shed 1 base, and the junction held 3 bases outside the gene matches. The germline V gene has CDR1 MNHEY and CDR2 SMNVEV (reference sequence). The chain carries TRBV27 and TRBJ2-7, with 8 bases aligning to TRBD2. This TCR came from a woman aged 25 to 39 with type 1 diabetes. The material sequenced was naive CD4+ T cells from blood. The CDR3 DNA sequence: TGTGCCAGCAGTTCGGGGACTAGTTCCTACGAGCAGTACTTC. This translates into CASSSGTSSYEQYF.